The following is a T cell receptor beta chain sequence with its context. As yet, its antigen is unknown. Primers: 60 Vbeta forward and 13 Jbeta reverse. Libraries were prepared by immunoSEQ multiplex PCR; TCRdb keeps only in-frame clonotypes and omits some of them. The sample yields 95,000 to 150,000 clones, 78% seen once. The CDR3 has 17 amino acids. The V end lost 5 bases, the J end lost 4 bases, and 21 bases lay between the germline ends. Germline assignment: CDR1 SEHNR and CDR2 FQNEAQ (reference sequence). The record originates from a study of cytomegalovirus exposure and HLA in healthy donors. General study results and limits: By HLA locus, TCR association rates varied in a later analysis, with DRB1 showing the most and HLA-C the fewest. It emerged from a later analysis that several of the most significant clusters appeared to be linked to common viral pathogens. Generally TCR sequences proved uncommon, though certain public TCRs appeared in numerous donors.

The material sequenced was PBMCs. This chain uses TRBV7-9 with TRBJ2-1, with a weak D call TRBD2 (5 bases). The receptor comes from a young man in good health and CMV-seropositive. The CDR3 here is CASSPKGDYRIYNEQFF. CDR3 nucleotide sequence: TGTGCCAGCAGCCCCAAGGGTGACTATCGGATTTACAATGAGCAGTTCTTC.